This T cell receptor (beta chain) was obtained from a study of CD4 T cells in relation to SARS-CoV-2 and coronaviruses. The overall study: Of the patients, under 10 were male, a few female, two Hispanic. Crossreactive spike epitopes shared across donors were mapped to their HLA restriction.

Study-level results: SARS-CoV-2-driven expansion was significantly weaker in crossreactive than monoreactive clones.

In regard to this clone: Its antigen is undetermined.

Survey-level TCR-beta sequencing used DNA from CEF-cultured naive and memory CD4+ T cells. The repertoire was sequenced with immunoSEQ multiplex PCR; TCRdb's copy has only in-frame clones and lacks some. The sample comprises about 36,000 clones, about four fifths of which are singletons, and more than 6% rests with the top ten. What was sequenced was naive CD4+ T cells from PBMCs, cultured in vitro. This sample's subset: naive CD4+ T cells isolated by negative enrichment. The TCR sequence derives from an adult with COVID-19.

This chain's CDR3 is CASKASRENSPLHF. DNA for the CDR3: TGTGCCAGCAAGGCGAGCCGGGAAAATTCACCCCTCCACTTT. This chain links TRBV9 with TRBJ1-6; D remains unclear. The V end was cut by 6 bases, the J end by 7 bases, with 14 bases between. The germline CDR1 and CDR2 sequences are SGDLS and YYNGEE. The CDR3 has 14 amino acids.